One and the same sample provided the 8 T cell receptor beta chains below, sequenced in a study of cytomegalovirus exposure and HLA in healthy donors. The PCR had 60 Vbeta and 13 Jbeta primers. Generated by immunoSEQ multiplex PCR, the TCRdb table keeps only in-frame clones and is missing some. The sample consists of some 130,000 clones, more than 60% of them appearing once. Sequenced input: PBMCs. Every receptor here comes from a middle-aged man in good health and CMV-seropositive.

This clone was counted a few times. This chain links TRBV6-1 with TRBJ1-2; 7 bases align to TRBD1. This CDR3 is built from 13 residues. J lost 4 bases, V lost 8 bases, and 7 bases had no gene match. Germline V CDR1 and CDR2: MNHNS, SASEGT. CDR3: CASGRTGLYGYTF. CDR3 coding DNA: TGTGCCAGCGGAAGGACAGGTCTCTATGGCTACACCTTC.

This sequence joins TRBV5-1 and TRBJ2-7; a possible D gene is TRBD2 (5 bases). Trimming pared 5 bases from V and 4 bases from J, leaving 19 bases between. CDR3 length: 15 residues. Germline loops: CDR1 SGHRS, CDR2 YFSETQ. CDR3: CASSPFLGSGYEQYF. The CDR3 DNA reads TGCGCCAGCAGTCCATTTTTGGGATCGGGGTACGAGCAGTACTTC.

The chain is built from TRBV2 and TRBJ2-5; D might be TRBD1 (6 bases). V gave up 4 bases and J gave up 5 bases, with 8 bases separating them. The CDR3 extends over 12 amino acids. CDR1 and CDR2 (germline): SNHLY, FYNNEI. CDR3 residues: CASSGGRETQYF. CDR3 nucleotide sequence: TGTGCCAGCAGTGGGGGGCGGGAGACCCAGTACTTC.

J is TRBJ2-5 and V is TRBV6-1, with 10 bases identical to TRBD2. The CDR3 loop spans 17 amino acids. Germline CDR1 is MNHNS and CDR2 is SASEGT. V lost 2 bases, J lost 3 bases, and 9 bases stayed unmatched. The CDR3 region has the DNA TGTGCCAGCAGTGAATTCAGGACTAGCGGATGGGAAGAGACCCAGTACTTC. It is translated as CASSEFRTSGWEETQYF.

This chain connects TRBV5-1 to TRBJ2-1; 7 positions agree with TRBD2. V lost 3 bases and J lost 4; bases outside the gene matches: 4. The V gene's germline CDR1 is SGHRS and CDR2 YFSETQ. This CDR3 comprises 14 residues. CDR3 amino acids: CASSSPGLYNEQFF. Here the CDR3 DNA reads TGCGCCAGCAGCTCACCGGGACTATACAATGAGCAGTTCTTC.

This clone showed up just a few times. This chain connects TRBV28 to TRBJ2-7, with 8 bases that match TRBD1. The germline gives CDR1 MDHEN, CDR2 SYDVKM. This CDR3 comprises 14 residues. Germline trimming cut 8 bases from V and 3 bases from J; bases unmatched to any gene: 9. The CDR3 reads CASLSQGAGYEQYF. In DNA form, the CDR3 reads TGTGCCAGCCTCAGTCAGGGGGCTGGCTACGAGCAGTACTTC.

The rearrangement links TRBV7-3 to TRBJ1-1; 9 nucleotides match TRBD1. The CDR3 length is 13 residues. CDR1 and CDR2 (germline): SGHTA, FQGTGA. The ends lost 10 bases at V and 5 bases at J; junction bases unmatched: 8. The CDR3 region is CATTGGAITEAFF. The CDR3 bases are TGTGCCACCACAGGGGGCGCGATAACTGAAGCTTTCTTT.

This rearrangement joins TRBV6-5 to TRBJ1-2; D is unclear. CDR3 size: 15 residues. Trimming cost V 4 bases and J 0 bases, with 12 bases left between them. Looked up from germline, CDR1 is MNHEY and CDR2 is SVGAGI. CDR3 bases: TGTGCCAGCAGTTTTCCTTTCCTTCCTAACTATGGCTACACCTTC. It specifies CASSFPFLPNYGYTF.